This record concerns one T cell receptor beta chain sequence. What it binds is not known. This sample stems from a study of shared clonotypes between healthy human individuals. Healthy HIV-negative adults without recent acute infections or vaccinations served as donors. Study conclusions and caveats: What naive subsets generally showed was a larger estimated richness than memory subsets showed.

Original processing notes: Junction-only sequences without quality scores were provided by ImmunoSEQ, so filtering was different. TCRdb's table, derived via immunoSEQ multiplex PCR, lists solely in-frame clones and lacks some. The V and J calls and clone size come from that table; D and trimming were worked out from the DNA. The sample includes about 640,000 clones, 72% of them seen just once. Sample: memory CD4+ T cells sorted from blood. The subset: CD45RA-negative fraction. The clonotype originates from a woman in her 30s in good health.

CDR3 DNA sequence: TGTGCCAGCAGTGACCTCCCGGAGGCGCAGGGCTACACCTTC. It codes for CASSDLPEAQGYTF. J is TRBJ1-2 and V is TRBV25-1, with no clear D. This CDR3 spans 14 amino acids. V gave up 3 bases and J gave up 8 bases, with 16 bases separating them. Germline V gene sequence: CDR1 MGHDK, CDR2 SYGVNS.